These T cell receptor beta chains were read from a single sample in a study of cytomegalovirus exposure and HLA in healthy donors. Profiled with immunoSEQ multiplex PCR; TCRdb holds only in-frame clones, not every one. The sample carries more than 85,000 clones, over 60% recorded once. Sequenced input: PBMCs. Receptors originate from a man aged 25-40 years in good health and CMV-seropositive. The CDR3 runs from the conserved cysteine through the conserved F or W. A D gene is named only where the DNA matches it firmly. Clone size is given for some rows only: seen once, a few or many times, or a class if the clone is expanded.

cdr3_length d_call clone_size j_call v_call cdr3_nt cdr3_aa
16 TRBD1 few TRBJ1-1 TRBV4-2 TGTGCCAGCAGCGCGCACAGGGGTATGATGAACACTGAAGCTTTCTTT CASSAHRGMMNTEAFF
19 TRBD2 . TRBJ2-1 TRBV10-3 TGTGCCATCAGTGGGACTAGCGGGGGGCAGGAGAGCTCCTACAATGAGCAGTTCTTC CAISGTSGGQESSYNEQFF
16 TRBD2 . TRBJ2-1 TRBV6-5 TGTGCCAGCAGTTCGACCTACGAGCGGGGGGACAATGAGCAGTTCTTC CASSSTYERGDNEQFF
10 . . TRBJ1-2 TRBV11-3 TGTGCCAGCACCGACTATGGCTACACCTTC CASTDYGYTF
15 . . TRBJ1-4 TRBV28 TGTGCCAGCGTGGACAGCACTTCAACTAATGAAAAACTGTTTTTT CASVDSTSTNEKLFF
12 TRBD1 . TRBJ1-2 TRBV29-1 TGCAGCGTTGAACAGGGGGCTAGTGGCTACACCTTC CSVEQGASGYTF
17 TRBD2 few TRBJ2-3 TRBV4-3 TGCGCCAGCAGCCAGGGACTAGCGGGCGACCACACAGATACGCAGTATTTT CASSQGLAGDHTDTQYF
12 TRBD1 once TRBJ2-7 TRBV27 TGTGCCAGCAGTTCGACAGGGGACGAGCAGTACTTC CASSSTGDEQYF
12 . few TRBJ1-2 TRBV18 TGTGCCAGCTCATCAGGGGACTATGGCTACACCTTC CASSSGDYGYTF
16 TRBD1 . TRBJ1-6 TRBV7-8 TGTGCCAGCAGCCTACCCCCGGGACAGGGGGATTCACCCCTCCACTTT CASSLPPGQGDSPLHF
15 TRBD2 . TRBJ2-1 TRBV19 TGTGCCAGTAGTATCCGGACTAGCGGGGGTCGTGAGCAGTTCTTC CASSIRTSGGREQFF
13 . . TRBJ2-7 TRBV11-2 TGTGCCAGCAGCCGAGGTCTCACCTACGAGCAGTACTTC CASSRGLTYEQYF
17 TRBD2 . TRBJ2-5 TRBV5-1 TGCGCCAGCAGCTTGGAGTGGACTAGCGGGGGGTTGGAGACCCAGTACTTC CASSLEWTSGGLETQYF
14 TRBD1 once TRBJ1-6 TRBV19 TGTGCCAGTAGTCGGGACAGGGGAAATTCACCCCTCCACTTT CASSRDRGNSPLHF
14 . . TRBJ2-5 TRBV15 TGTGCCACCAGCAGCACCGGACAGCAAGAGACCCAGTACTTC CATSSTGQQETQYF
14 . . TRBJ1-4 TRBV9 TGTGCCAGCAGCTATGCAGGGGCGGGTGAAAAACTGTTTTTT CASSYAGAGEKLFF
15 TRBD2 . TRBJ2-7 TRBV6-5 TGTGCCAGCAGTTACTCAACTAGCGGGACCTACGAGCAGTACTTC CASSYSTSGTYEQYF
15 . . TRBJ2-1 TRBV7-3 TGTGCCAGCAGCCGCGATTCGAGCTCCTACAATGAGCAGTTCTTC CASSRDSSSYNEQFF